These 20 T cell receptor beta chains originate from one sample sequenced in a study of blood T cell repertoires in COVID-19. Assay used: immunoSEQ multiplex PCR; TCRdb lists only in-frame clones, some missing. Counted here are 130,000 to 150,000 clones, roughly four fifths occurring once; the ten biggest clones make up 15%. The sample comprised peripheral blood. The receptors derive from a human donor with acute or convalescent COVID-19. The donor label of this sample is uncertain.

The genes are TRBV6-5 and TRBJ2-7; maybe TRBD1 (5 bases). The germline V gene encodes CDR1 MNHEY and CDR2 SVGAGI. CDR3 length equals 12 residues. Trimming removed 6 bases from V and 3 bases from J, with 9 bases in between. In DNA, the CDR3 is TGTGCCAGCAGCAGTACAGGCTACGAGCAGTACTTC. Protein sequence: CASSSTGYEQYF.

The gene calls are TRBV30 and TRBJ2-2; D gene ambiguous. The CDR3 has 13 residues. The V gene lost 7 bases and the J gene lost 1 base, with 10 bases spanning the gap. Germline CDR1 and CDR2: GTSNPN and SVGIG (reference sequence). DNA of the CDR3: TGTGCCTCAAGTCCGGGGAACACCGGGGAGCTGTTTTTT. Translated: CASSPGNTGELFF. The complete variable domain, with remaining parts taken from reference TRBV30 and TRBJ2-2, reads SQTIHQWPATLVQPVGSPLSLECTVEGTSNPNLYWYRQAAGRGLQLLFYSVGIGQISSEVPQNLSASRPQDRQFILSSKKLLLSDSGFYLCASSPGNTGELFFGEGSRLTVL.

This chain uses TRBV4-1 with TRBJ2-7; 8 bases align to TRBD1. Germline CDR1 MGHRA, CDR2 YSYEKL. V was clipped by 4 bases and J by 2 bases; unmatched bases: 10. The CDR3 runs to 16 residues. CDR3 nucleotide sequence: TGCGCCAGCAGCCTATCACAGGGGGTTCTTACCTACGAGCAGTACTTC. Translating gives CASSLSQGVLTYEQYF.

The V call is TRBV5-1, the J call TRBJ2-1; 9 nucleotides match TRBD2. Trimming removed 2 bases from V and 4 bases from J; junction bases left unmatched: 4. The CDR3 totals 15 residues. Germline V lookup: CDR1 SGHRS, CDR2 YFSETQ. The CDR3 nucleotides read TGCGCCAGCAGCTTTAGTAGCGGGGGTTACAATGAGCAGTTCTTC. Its protein is CASSFSSGGYNEQFF.

The chain links TRBV14 to TRBJ2-5; 12 bases are shared with TRBD2. Germline V gene sequence: CDR1 SGHDN, CDR2 FVKESK. There are 13 residues in the CDR3. The junction had 8 bases not matched to a gene; V was cut back by 6 bases and J by 12 bases. The chain's CDR3 is CASSPGLAGSKYF. The DNA of the CDR3 is TGTGCCAGCAGTCCAGGACTAGCGGGGTCGAAGTACTTC.

This clone is a singleton in its sample. This chain connects TRBV9 to TRBJ2-5; maybe TRBD1 (6 bases). CDR1 SGDLS and CDR2 YYNGEE come from the germline V gene. The CDR3 loop spans 16 amino acids. V was cut by 1 base and J by 2 bases, with 15 bases left in between. The chain's CDR3 is CASSVRGFGQQETQYF. CDR3 nucleotide sequence: TGTGCCAGCAGCGTAAGAGGCTTTGGACAGCAAGAGACCCAGTACTTC.

The chain combines TRBV3-1 (or the pseudogene TRBV3-2) with TRBJ1-5; a weak D match, TRBD1 (6 bases). This CDR3 comprises 17 residues. The V gene's germline CDR1 is LGHDT and CDR2 YNNKEL (reference sequence). The V gene lost 0 bases and the J gene lost 4 bases, with 16 bases spanning the gap. The CDR3 is CASSQDFPGVGNQPQHF. The CDR3 DNA reads TGTGCCAGCAGCCAAGATTTTCCAGGGGTTGGTAATCAGCCCCAGCATTTT.

The genes are TRBV20-1 and TRBJ1-1; the D is unclear. CDR1 and CDR2 from the germline V gene are DFQATT and SNEGSKA (reference sequence). The CDR3 length is 11 residues. The V end lost 5 bases, the J end lost 2 bases, and 6 bases lay between the germline ends. The chain's CDR3 is CSAGRNTEAFF. CDR3 coding DNA: TGCAGTGCTGGCCGTAACACTGAAGCTTTCTTT.

This clone was observed a single time. The chain is built from TRBV7-7 and TRBJ2-7; a weak D match, TRBD1 (6 bases). Trimming took 5 bases from V and 0 from J, leaving 11 bases between them. The CDR3 sequence is 14 residues long. Germline-derived CDR1 and CDR2 are SSHAT and FNYEAQ (reference sequence). The CDR3 loop is CASSTQGLSYEQYF. Written as DNA, the CDR3 is TGTGCCAGCAGCACACAGGGCCTCTCCTACGAGCAGTACTTC.

This rearrangement joins TRBV15 to TRBJ1-4; perhaps TRBD1 as D (6 bases). The length of the CDR3 is 17 residues. V gave up 1 base and J gave up 0 bases, with 12 bases separating them. Germline V gene sequence: CDR1 LNHNV, CDR2 YYDKDF (reference sequence). The CDR3 loop is CATSRGTDYTTNEKLFF. The CDR3 nucleotides are TGTGCCACCAGCAGAGGGACAGACTACACAACTAATGAAAAACTGTTTTTT.

The J gene is TRBJ1-6, the V gene TRBV2; 8 bases are shared with TRBD1. The CDR3 is 14 amino acids. Germline trimming cut 4 bases from V and 8 bases from J; bases unmatched to any gene: 4. Germline V gene sequence: CDR1 SNHLY, CDR2 FYNNEI. The CDR3 sequence: CASSAWDRYSPLHF. The CDR3 bases are TGTGCCAGCAGTGCCTGGGACAGGTATTCACCCCTCCACTTT. The whole variable domain, remainder taken from reference TRBV2 and TRBJ1-6, is EPEVTQTPSHQVTQMGQEVILRCVPISNHLYFYWYRQILGQKVEFLVSFYNNEISEKSEIFDDQFSVERPDGSNFTLKIRSTKLEDSAMYFCASSAWDRYSPLHFGNGTRLTVT.

The chain links TRBV10-2 to TRBJ2-3; 10 nucleotides align to TRBD2. V lost 6 bases, J lost 5 bases, and 8 bases stayed unmatched. Per the germline V gene, CDR1 is WSHSY and CDR2 is SAAADI. The CDR3 sequence is 15 residues long. The CDR3 is CASSKAGGRVDTQYF. CDR3 nucleotides: TGCGCCAGCAGCAAAGCGGGGGGGCGTGTAGATACGCAGTATTTT.

The chain uses TRBV19 and TRBJ2-3; D perhaps matches TRBD2 (5 bases). The CDR3 covers 13 residues. V was clipped by 6 bases and J by 6 bases, with 13 bases between them. CDR1 is LNHDA and CDR2 is SQIVND in the germline V gene (reference sequence). For the CDR3, the DNA is TGTGCCAGTAGGAGCGGTTCGTTGGATACGCAGTATTTT. Protein sequence: CASRSGSLDTQYF.

The genes are TRBV7-2 and TRBJ1-2; TRBD1 is a possible D gene (6 bases). Trimming removed 2 bases at V and 10 bases at J, with 14 bases between. The CDR3 extends over 13 amino acids. Germline V gives CDR1 SGHTA, CDR2 FQGNSA. The CDR3 sequence: CASSLNRDGLYTF. CDR3 nucleotide sequence: TGTGCCAGCAGCTTAAACAGGGACGGTCTCTACACCTTC.

The chain carries TRBV4-1 and TRBJ1-5; 10 bases line up with TRBD1. CDR1 and CDR2 from the germline V gene are MGHRA and YSYEKL. V shed 5 bases, J shed 7 bases, and the junction held 8 bases outside the gene matches. This CDR3 has 15 amino acids. This CDR3 reads CASSFRQGAIQPQHF. The DNA of the CDR3 is TGCGCCAGCAGCTTCCGACAGGGGGCTATCCAGCCCCAGCATTTT.

This chain links TRBV12-3 or TRBV12-4 with TRBJ1-5; no clear D. This CDR3 is built from 13 residues. V lost 6 bases, J lost 5 bases, and 11 bases lay in between. DNA of the CDR3: TGTGCCAGCAGCCGCGAGGGAGATCAGCCCCAGCATTTT. This gives the protein CASSREGDQPQHF.

In this sample, this clone turned up a few times. The V and J genes are TRBV9 and TRBJ1-5; perhaps TRBD1 as D (5 bases). Trimming shortened V by 4 bases and J by 4 bases, and 15 bases separated the two germline ends. Germline-derived CDR1 and CDR2 are SGDLS and YYNGEE. This CDR3 comprises 15 residues. CDR3 sequence reads: CASSLSPGENQPQHF. CDR3 coding DNA: TGTGCCAGCAGCTTATCCCCGGGGGAAAATCAGCCCCAGCATTTT.

V usage is TRBV19 and J usage is TRBJ1-2; D not resolved. The length of the CDR3 is 16 residues. The V gene's germline CDR1 is LNHDA and CDR2 SQIVND (reference sequence). Trimming removed 1 base from V and 8 bases from J, with 20 bases in between. CDR3 in amino acids: CASSIGSGRESMGYTF. CDR3 in DNA: TGTGCCAGTAGTATAGGCTCCGGACGGGAGTCTATGGGCTACACCTTC. The full variable domain, completed using reference TRBV19 and TRBJ1-2, is DGGITQSPKYLFRKEGQNVTLSCEQNLNHDAMYWYRQDPGQGLRLIYYSQIVNDFQKGDIAEGYSVSREKKESFPLTVTSAQKNPTAFYLCASSIGSGRESMGYTFGSGTRLTVV.

The V and J genes are TRBV5-8 and TRBJ1-2; maybe TRBD1 (5 bases). With 0 bases removed from V and 6 bases from J, the gap between germline ends came to 9 bases. This CDR3 contains 13 residues. Germline V gives CDR1 SGHTS, CDR2 YDEGEE. The CDR3 loop reads CASSLDWTNGYTF. In nucleotides, the CDR3 is TGTGCCAGCAGCTTGGACTGGACAAATGGCTACACCTTC.

The V call is TRBV18, the J call TRBJ1-3, with a tentative D call TRBD1 (6 bases). The germline V gene has CDR1 KGHSH and CDR2 LQKENI. The CDR3 runs to 16 residues. V was pared by 3 bases and J by 0 bases, with 12 bases between. The CDR3 region is CASSPDSAISGNTIYF. The DNA for the CDR3 is TGTGCCAGCTCACCGGACAGCGCTATCTCTGGAAACACCATATATTTT.